The subject of this entry is one TCR beta chain. Its binding antigen is unknown. No much larger clonotype is one base removed from it; base qualities were not supplied. The data derive from a study of T cell changes during pregnancy in multiple sclerosis (dated by TCRdb to the late 2010s). With regard to the full study: The study looked at changes in the T cell repertoire across pregnancy in women with multiple sclerosis.

Libraries were constructed by the immunoSEQ multiplex PCR assay. Drawn from immuneACCESS, this table holds only the in-frame rearrangements with V and J called that TCRdb kept. Clones are partly lost; checked studies trace under half to an unresolved V gene and leave the rest unexplained. For this sample the table gives approximately 49,000 clones, of which roughly 89% were detected only once. The top ten constitute about 5.1% of the sample. Cut back by 3 bases and 0 bases, the V and J ends lie 9 bases apart. The CDR3, cysteine through phenylalanine, is 15 amino acids long. The read is trimmed to its CDR3 DNA, 45 bases read in frame from base 1. The germline V gene gives CDR1 as MRHNA and CDR2 as SNTAGT.

The chain joins TRBV6-4 to TRBJ2-1; the D gene is perhaps TRBD2, on 6 matching bases. The material was peripheral blood, obtained after pregnancy. This TCR derives from a female donor in good health, enrolled as a control in a pregnancy study. CDR3 sequence: CASSDRGSSYNEQFF. The DNA sequence is TGTGCCAGCAGTGATCGGGGGAGCTCCTACAATGAGCAGTTCTTC.